Below, 5 T cell receptor beta chains from the same sample are listed, as sequenced in a study of T cells in Graves' hyperthyroidism and ophthalmopathy (dated by TCRdb to about 2019). Library preparation used multiplex PCR. TCRdb names Illumina HiSeq 2000 as the instrument used. Amplification of TCR beta CDR3 regions was carried out from RNA transcripts. For the first round of RT-PCR on the TCR CDR3, the HTBI primer set was used together with the Qiagen OneStep RT-PCR kit. In-frame beta chains were kept once TCRdb had trimmed the public reads at Q25 with fastp and called clones with MiXCR. When rows share a CDR3 protein, they turn into one entry using the most common DNA and genes. The sample profile shows hundreds of thousands of distinct CDR3 sequences; less than 25% of them were found once. 34% of the sample is in the top ten clones. Sequenced material: blood. All receptors come from a man aged 30-40 years with Graves' ophthalmopathy.

The chain recombines TRBV4-1 with TRBJ2-5; no clear D gene. Trimming removed 2 bases from V and 4 bases from J, with 8 bases in between. The V gene's germline CDR1 is MGHRA and CDR2 YSYEKL. The CDR3 totals 13 residues. In nucleotides, the CDR3 is TGCGCCAGCAGCCAATGGCGTGGAGAGACCCAGTACTTC. Its protein product is CASSQWRGETQYF.

This clonotype occurred many times. This chain connects TRBV2 to TRBJ2-1; 9 bases are shared with TRBD2. Per the germline V gene, CDR1 is SNHLY and CDR2 is FYNNEI. This CDR3 comprises 17 residues. The V gene end was trimmed by 3 bases and the J gene end by 7 bases; junction bases not matched to a gene: 13. The CDR3 nucleotides read TGTGCCAGCAGTGAGGCTAGCGGGATCTTTCTGGGGAATGAGCAGTTCTTC. Translated: CASSEASGIFLGNEQFF.

Concerning this clonotype: Since a much larger clone is just one base distant, this may be a read error. Lacking the conserved final phenylalanine or tryptophan, this CDR3 likely reflects a read error. V usage is TRBV7-2 and J usage is TRBJ1-2, with D possibly being TRBD1 (5 bases). The CDR3 totals 14 residues. Trimming removed 1 base at V and 4 bases at J, with 10 bases between. Germline assignment: CDR1 SGHTA and CDR2 FQGNSA. For the CDR3, the DNA is TGTGCCAGCAGCTTAGAGACAGAATTCTATGGCTACACCCTC. Translation gives CASSLETEFYGYTL.

The chain is built from TRBV5-6 and TRBJ1-1, with 7 nucleotides matching TRBD1. CDR3 length: 15 residues. V trimming: 3 bases; J trimming: 3 bases; junction bases outside the gene matches: 8. From germline, CDR1 is SGHDT and CDR2 YYEEEE. CDR3 nucleotide sequence: TGTGCCAGCAGCTCACACAGGGGACGCTACACTGAAGCTTTCTTT. Its protein product is CASSSHRGRYTEAFF.

A few counts support this clonotype. The V call is TRBV28, the J call TRBJ1-6; TRBD1 agrees at 7 bases. The ends lost 5 bases at V and 7 bases at J; junction bases unmatched: 8. The CDR3 length is 15 residues. Germline V gene sequence: CDR1 MDHEN, CDR2 SYDVKM. CDR3 sequence (DNA): TGTGCCAGCAGTCCGCGGACAGGCCCCAATTCACCCCTCCACTTT. Its protein is CASSPRTGPNSPLHF.